This TCR beta chain was recorded in a study of blood T cell repertoires in COVID-19. Across the study: PBMCs, B-cell-depleted T cells, or T cells provided the cDNA or gDNA that made up the material.

CDR1 is SEHNR, CDR2 FQNEAQ, per germline (reference sequence). CDR3 length: 12 residues. Trimming removed 3 bases from V and 0 bases from J, with 2 bases in between. Source study methods: Reference gene primer amplification yielded estimated nucleated cell counts. Clones were sequenced by immunoSEQ multiplex PCR, and TCRdb holds only the in-frame ones, with some missing. V and J calls and clone size are given by that table; D and trimming were obtained from the DNA. The profile covers roughly 300,000 clones, with roughly 90% appearing a single time and more than 6% taken by the ten largest. Sequencing was done on a sample of peripheral blood. The sequence was collected from a woman aged 25 to 39 with COVID-19, enrolled during active disease. The J gene is TRBJ1-1, the V gene TRBV7-9; D not certain. The CDR3 DNA reads TGTGCCAGCAGCTTCATGAACACTGAAGCTTTCTTT. It yields the protein CASSFMNTEAFF.